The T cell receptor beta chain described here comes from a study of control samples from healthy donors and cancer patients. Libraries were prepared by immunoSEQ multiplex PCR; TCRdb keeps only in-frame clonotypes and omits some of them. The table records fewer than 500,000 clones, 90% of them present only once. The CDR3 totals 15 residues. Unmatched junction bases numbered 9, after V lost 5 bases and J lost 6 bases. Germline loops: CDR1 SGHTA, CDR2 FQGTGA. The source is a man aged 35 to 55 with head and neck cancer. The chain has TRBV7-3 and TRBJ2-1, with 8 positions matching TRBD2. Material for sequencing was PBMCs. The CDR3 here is CASSPQRGPTNEQFF. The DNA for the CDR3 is TGTGCCAGCAGCCCTCAGCGGGGGCCAACCAATGAGCAGTTCTTC.